This T cell receptor beta chain emerged from a study of early T cells in non-severe SARS-CoV-2 infection. On the study more broadly: The input, bulk RNA from unsorted whole blood, was sequenced, and chains were unpaired.

Regarding the study as a whole: In VDJdb matching, anti-spike CD8 responses were favored while private and CD4 specificities went missing.

The protocol attached unique molecular identifiers to individual cDNA molecules. TCRdb fed the 5' RACE reads into MiXCR, producing one record per CDR3 protein. The table has 50,000 to 60,000 distinct CDR3 sequences, 11% seen once. Comment on this clonotype: No antigen is known for it.

The CDR3 is 12 residues long. CDR1 MDHEN and CDR2 SYDVKM come from the germline V gene. V was clipped by 2 bases and J by 15 bases, with 14 bases between them. The chain combines TRBV28 with TRBJ2-1; D may be TRBD1 (6 bases). The sequenced material came from whole blood. The sequence was obtained from an adult who was a healthcare worker with PCR-confirmed SARS-CoV-2 infection or an uninfected control (not recorded which). As DNA, the CDR3 is TGTGCCAGCAGTTTAGTACAGGGAATACGGTTCTTC. Translation gives CASSLVQGIRFF.